This is a list of T cell receptor beta chains from one sample in a study of shared clonotypes between healthy human individuals. The protocol was immunoSEQ multiplex PCR, while the TCRdb copy is restricted to in-frame clones and leaves out a portion. The sample lists about 2 million clones; about 94% were seen once. The material sequenced was naive CD8+ T cells sorted from blood. The source is a man younger than 35 in good health. CDR3s include the opening cysteine and the closing phenylalanine or tryptophan. Size is omitted from some rows. Given values are once, few, many or a class for expanded clones.

>TRBV19|.
CASSFGLEVYEQYF
>TRBV5-8|.
CASSRRTGAQETQYF
>TRBV27|.
CASSQPPGQGGYEQYF
>TRBV4-1|.
CASSQGHEWSTDTQYF
>TRBV6-5|.
CASSYGEGTEAFF
>TRBV7-9|.
CASSSHRDLIYEQYF
>TRBV27|.
CASSSLAGVSPAYEQYF
>TRBV5-4|.
CASSLADRVPYGYTF
>TRBV7-9|.
CASSLGVSGRDSYEQYF
>TRBV27|.
CASRSTYNEQFF
>TRBV9|.
CASSPEGEIEETQYF
>TRBV5-6|.
CASSDSTLSYEQYF
>TRBV5-6|.
CASNGGMSYEQYF
>TRBV28|.
CAGQTAGAYEQYF
>TRBV10-2|.
CASKDGLPQHF
>TRBV7-8|.
CASSLVRDGQETQYF
>TRBV5-1|.
CASSSDSIRYTF
>TRBV12-5|.
CASGTRGEYGYTF
>TRBV5-4|.
CASSLLEPHEQFF
>TRBV21-1|.
CASSPRVGAYNEQFF
>TRBV9|.
CASSAGTSGSYEQYF
>TRBV20-1|.
CSARDQYGYTF
>TRBV9|.
CASSAGQGGVEKLFF
>TRBV7-8|.
CASSLEWGDNTEAFF
>TRBV2|.
CASNPVGTEAFF
>TRBV5-1|.
CASSFGMTVGYTF
>TRBV2|.
CASRGSLTEQYF
>TRBV13|.
CASSLHSRDNEQFF
>TRBV5-1|.
CASSLAPGLAGDAYEQYF
>TRBV30|.
CAWRTSSNEQFF
>TRBV11-2|.
CASSLEGAGTISYNEQFF
>TRBV7-6|.
CASSLIAGGAPYEQYF
>TRBV7-9|once
CASSPQLADGTDTQYF
>TRBV5-6|.
CASRGMAYEQYF
>TRBV2|.
CASSESATDNQPQHF
>TRBV10-2|once
CASLDSGGADTQYF